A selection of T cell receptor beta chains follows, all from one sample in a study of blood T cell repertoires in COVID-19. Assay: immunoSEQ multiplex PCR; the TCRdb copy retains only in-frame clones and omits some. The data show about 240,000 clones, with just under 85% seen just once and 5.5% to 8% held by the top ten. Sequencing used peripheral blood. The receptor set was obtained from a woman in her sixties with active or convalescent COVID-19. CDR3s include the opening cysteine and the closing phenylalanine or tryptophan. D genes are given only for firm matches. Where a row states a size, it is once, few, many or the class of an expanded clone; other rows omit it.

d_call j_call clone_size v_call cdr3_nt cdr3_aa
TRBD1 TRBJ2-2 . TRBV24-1 TGTGCCACCAGTGATGACAGGGTTGTGGGAACCGGGGAGCTGTTTTTT CATSDDRVVGTGELFF
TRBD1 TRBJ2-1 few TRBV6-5 TGTGCCAGCAGGAGGACAGGGGACGGGGACAATGAGCAGTTCTTC CASRRTGDGDNEQFF
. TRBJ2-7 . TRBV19 TGTGCCAGTAGTATCGATAGCACTACTACTTCGAGGGAGCAGTACTTC CASSIDSTTTSREQYF
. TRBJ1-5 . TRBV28 TGTGCCAGCAGTCCCGTACGAAACCTCGAGGGGCCCCAGCATTTT CASSPVRNLEGPQHF
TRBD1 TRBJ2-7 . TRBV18 TGTGCCAGCTCACCGGCCGGGCGGAGGACAGGGTCCTACGAGCAGTACTTC CASSPAGRRTGSYEQYF
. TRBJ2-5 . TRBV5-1 TGCGCCAGCAGCTTGGGAGGCGCGGGGAATTTTCAAGAGACCCAGTACTTC CASSLGGAGNFQETQYF
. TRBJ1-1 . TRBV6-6 TGTGCCAGCAGTTACTCGGTCGGGGGATATACTGAAGCTTTCTTT CASSYSVGGYTEAFF
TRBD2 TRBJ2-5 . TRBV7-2 TGTGCCAGCAGCCCTTGGACTAGCCGCGTTGGTGGGACCCAGTACTTC CASSPWTSRVGGTQYF
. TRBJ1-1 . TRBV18 TGTGCCAGCTCACCTCGCCAGGGGACGATGAACACTGAAGCTTTCTTT CASSPRQGTMNTEAFF
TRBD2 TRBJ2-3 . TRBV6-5 TGTGCCAGCAGTTACTCGAGTCTAGCGGGGAAAGATACGCAGTATTTT CASSYSSLAGKDTQYF
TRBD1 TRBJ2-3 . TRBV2 TGTGCCAGCAGTGAACGAATGACAGGGTCAGGAACAGATACGCAGTATTTT CASSERMTGSGTDTQYF
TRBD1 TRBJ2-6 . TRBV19 TGTGCCAGTAGTCAGGGGGCGGTGGGGGCCAACGTCCTGACTTTC CASSQGAVGANVLTF
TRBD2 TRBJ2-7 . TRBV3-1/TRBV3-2 TGTGCCAGCAGCCATGATGTGCTAGCGGGATTCTCCTACGAGCAGTACTTC CASSHDVLAGFSYEQYF
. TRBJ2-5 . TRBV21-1 TGTGCCAATCTTAGGTGGAGGGTAGGAGAGACCCAGTACTTC CANLRWRVGETQYF
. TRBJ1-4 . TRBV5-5 TGTGCCAGCAGCGTGGGGCTGGCTAATGAAAAACTGTTTTTT CASSVGLANEKLFF
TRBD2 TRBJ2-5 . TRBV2 TGTGCCAGCAGTGAAGGCCCCCTAGCGGGGGGCCCTATGGGGACCCAGTACTTC CASSEGPLAGGPMGTQYF
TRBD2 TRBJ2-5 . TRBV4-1 TGCGCCAGCAGCTCAGGGTTGGGGACTAGCGTAGGAGGGGAGACCCAGTACTTC CASSSGLGTSVGGETQYF
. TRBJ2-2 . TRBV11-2 TGTGCCAGCTCCGGGACACGGAACACCGGGGAGCTGTTTTTT CASSGTRNTGELFF
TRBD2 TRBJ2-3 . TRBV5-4 TGTGCCAGCAGCTTGGTAGCGGGGGGCCAGGGGTATACGCAGTATTTT CASSLVAGGQGYTQYF
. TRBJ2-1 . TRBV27 TGTGCCAGCAGTCGGGGGTCCTACAATGAGCAGTTCTTC CASSRGSYNEQFF
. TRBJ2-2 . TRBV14 TGTGCCAGCAGCCAAGCTCAAGTCAGGTATACCGGGGAGCTGTTTTTT CASSQAQVRYTGELFF
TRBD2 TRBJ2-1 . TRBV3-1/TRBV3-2 TGTGCCAGCAGCCAAGATTTGGTGCCTAGCGGGGGAGACTACAATGAGCAGTTCTTC CASSQDLVPSGGDYNEQFF